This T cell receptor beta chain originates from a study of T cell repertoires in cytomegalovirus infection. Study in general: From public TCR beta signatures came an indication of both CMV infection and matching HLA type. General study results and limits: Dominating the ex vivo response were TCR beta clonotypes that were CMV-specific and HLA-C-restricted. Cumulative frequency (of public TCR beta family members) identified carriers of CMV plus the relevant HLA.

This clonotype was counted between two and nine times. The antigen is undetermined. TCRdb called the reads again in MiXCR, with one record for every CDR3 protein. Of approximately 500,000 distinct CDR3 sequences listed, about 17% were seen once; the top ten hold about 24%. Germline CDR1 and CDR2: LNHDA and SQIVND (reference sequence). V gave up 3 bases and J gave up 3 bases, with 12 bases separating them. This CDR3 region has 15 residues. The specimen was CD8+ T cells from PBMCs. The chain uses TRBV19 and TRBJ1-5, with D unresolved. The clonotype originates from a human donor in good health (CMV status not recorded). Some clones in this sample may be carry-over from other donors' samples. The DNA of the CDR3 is TGTGCCAGTAGTATCTACGGACTGATCAATCAGCCCCAGCATTTT. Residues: CASSIYGLINQPQHF. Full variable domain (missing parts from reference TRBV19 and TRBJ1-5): DGGITQSPKYLFRKEGQNVTLSCEQNLNHDAMYWYRQDPGQGLRLIYYSQIVNDFQKGDIAEGYSVSREKKESFPLTVTSAQKNPTAFYLCASSIYGLINQPQHFGDGTRLSIL.